This passage covers 18 T cell receptor beta chains from one sample sequenced in a study of T cell repertoires in cytomegalovirus infection. Using its own MiXCR run on the reads, TCRdb lists one record per CDR3 protein. This table holds 170,000 or so distinct CDR3 sequences, approximately 15% found once. Sequences were obtained from PBMCs. The origin of the receptors is a human donor in good health (CMV status not recorded). Some clones in this sample may be carry-over from other donors' samples.

This clonotype appeared many times. This chain uses TRBV7-2 with TRBJ2-2; 9 bases match TRBD1. The length of the CDR3 is 14 residues. Trimming cost V 2 bases and J 6 bases; bases outside gene matches: 1. Germline CDR1 reads SGHTA; CDR2 reads FQGNSA. Here the CDR3 DNA reads TGTGCCAGCAGCTTAAGACAGGGGGCCGGGGAGCTGTTTTTT. Its translation: CASSLRQGAGELFF. Drawing the rest from reference TRBV7-2 and TRBJ2-2, the complete variable domain is GAGVSQSPSNKVTEKGKDVELRCDPISGHTALYWYRQSLGQGLEFLIYFQGNSAPDKSGLPSDRFSAERTGGSVSTLTIQRTQQEDSAVYLCASSLRQGAGELFFGEGSRLTVL.

In its sample, this clonotype was seen many times. CDR3 DNA sequence: TGTGCCAGCAGCTTAGTTCAGGGTGGCACTGAAGCTTTCTTT. Translation gives CASSLVQGGTEAFF. The chain employs TRBV7-9 and TRBJ1-1; TRBD1 might be the D (5 bases). The CDR3 contains 14 residues. Germline CDR1 SEHNR, CDR2 FQNEAQ (reference sequence). Trimming shortened V by 1 base and J by 4 bases, and 10 bases separated the two germline ends.

This clonotype was recorded many times. The chain links TRBV7-2 to TRBJ2-5; 10 nucleotides align to TRBD2. Germline V gene data show CDR1 as SGHTA and CDR2 as FQGNSA. The CDR3 is 17 amino acids. J gave up 1 base and V 4 bases, and 9 bases lay outside the gene matches. The CDR3 protein is CASSYGNLAGAQETQYF. Here the CDR3 DNA reads TGTGCCAGCAGCTACGGGAACCTAGCGGGAGCCCAAGAGACCCAGTACTTC.

This clonotype occurred many times. The chain employs TRBV7-6 and TRBJ2-7; TRBD2 matches at 11 bases. Looked up from germline, CDR1 is SGHVS and CDR2 is FNYEAQ. The CDR3 has 14 amino acids. The V and J ends lost 8 bases and 4 bases, in that order; junction bases with no gene match: 7. The DNA for the CDR3 is TGTGCCAGCGGCGGGACTAGCGGTTCTTACGAGCAGTACTTC. It translates to CASGGTSGSYEQYF.

This clonotype was picked up many times. The gene calls are TRBV6-2 or TRBV6-3 and TRBJ2-1; D might be TRBD1 (6 bases). This CDR3 has 14 residues. V shed 2 bases and J shed 7 bases, with 12 bases lying between them. CDR1 and CDR2 (germline): MNHEY, SVGEGT. CDR3 protein: CASSYRGFRNEQFF. The CDR3 DNA follows: TGTGCCAGCAGTTACAGGGGGTTCAGGAATGAGCAGTTCTTC.

In its sample, this clonotype was seen once. The rearrangement links TRBV2 to TRBJ1-3; D might be TRBD1 (6 bases). The CDR3 spans 17 residues. Deletions cut 4 bases from V and 4 bases from J, with 20 bases between. Per germline, CDR1 SNHLY and CDR2 FYNNEI. The CDR3 coding sequence is TGTGCCAGCAGTGCCGACCTGGGAGGGACATGGGGAAACACCATATATTTT. It is translated as CASSADLGGTWGNTIYF.

In this sample, this clonotype turned up a few times. The rearrangement joins TRBV5-8 to TRBJ2-7, with D unresolved. CDR1 is SGHTS and CDR2 is YDEGEE in the germline V gene. This CDR3 has 16 amino acids. With 0 bases removed from V and 0 bases from J, the gap between germline ends came to 13 bases. This chain's CDR3 is CASSLEGTGFSYEQYF. CDR3 bases: TGTGCCAGCAGCTTGGAAGGTACGGGTTTCTCCTACGAGCAGTACTTC.

This clonotype was detected ten times or more. In nucleotides, the CDR3 is TGCAGCGTTCTGACAGGGGGCGCCGGTAATGAAAAACTGTTTTTT. Amino acid sequence: CSVLTGGAGNEKLFF. The rearrangement joins TRBV29-1 to TRBJ1-4; TRBD1 aligns across 10 bases. CDR3 length equals 15 residues. The germline V gene encodes CDR1 SQVTM and CDR2 ANQGSEA. The ends lost 5 bases at V and 4 bases at J; junction bases unmatched: 7.

This chain joins TRBV29-1 and TRBJ2-4; the D is unclear. V was shortened by 0 bases and J by 4 bases, with 7 bases between the two germline ends. Germline CDR1 SQVTM, CDR2 ANQGSEA. CDR3 length: 13 amino acids. This CDR3 reads CSVEEGAKNIQYF. CDR3 sequence (DNA): TGCAGCGTTGAAGAGGGCGCAAAAAACATTCAGTACTTC.

This clonotype was detected ten times or more. This chain links TRBV6-5 with TRBJ1-2, with 7 bases matching TRBD1. Germline CDR1 MNHEY, CDR2 SVGAGI. CDR3 length equals 14 residues. V lost 2 bases to trimming and J lost 6 bases; unmatched junction nucleotides: 6. The CDR3 nucleotides are TGTGCCAGCAGTTACATGACAGGGAAGGATGGCTACACCTTC. Encoded protein: CASSYMTGKDGYTF.

This clonotype was recorded a few times. The J gene is TRBJ2-3, the V gene TRBV20-1; D is uncertain. The length of the CDR3 is 13 residues. Trimming pared 0 bases from V and 0 bases from J, leaving 4 bases between. The germline CDR1 and CDR2 sequences are DFQATT and SNEGSKA (reference sequence). CDR3: CSAREASTDTQYF. CDR3 bases: TGCAGTGCTAGAGAAGCTAGCACAGATACGCAGTATTTT.

This clonotype showed up many times. This chain uses TRBV28 with TRBJ1-5; TRBD1 matches at 9 bases. The CDR3 totals 15 residues. The V gene's germline CDR1 is MDHEN and CDR2 SYDVKM. V lost 6 bases, J lost 8 bases, and 11 bases stayed unmatched. Here the CDR3 DNA reads TGTGCCAGCAGCCCCAAGGGGACAGGGTTTAAGCCCCAGCATTTT. It translates to CASSPKGTGFKPQHF.

This clonotype came up many times. V usage is TRBV7-8 and J usage is TRBJ2-5; TRBD1 agrees at 8 bases. Germline CDR1 is SGHVS and CDR2 is FQNEAQ. The CDR3 extends over 15 amino acids. Germline trimming cut 8 bases from V and 4 bases from J; bases unmatched to any gene: 12. The CDR3 region has the DNA TGTGCCAGCTTCCAACCCGTCACAGGGGGAGAGACCCAGTACTTC. This gives the protein CASFQPVTGGETQYF.

The sample holds many counts of this clonotype. The chain recombines TRBV12-3 or TRBV12-4 with TRBJ1-5; D call uncertain. The CDR3 is 12 residues long. V lost 7 bases and J lost 7, with 11 bases in between. CDR3 residues: CASTPGNQPQHF. Here the CDR3 DNA reads TGTGCCAGCACCCCGGGAAACCAGCCCCAGCATTTT.

This clonotype was counted at least ten times. The genes are TRBV7-2 and TRBJ2-7; D might be TRBD1 or TRBD2, each matching 5 bases. V was shortened by 3 bases and J by 7 bases, with 13 bases between the two germline ends. This CDR3 is 13 amino acids long. The germline V gene encodes CDR1 SGHTA and CDR2 FQGNSA. The CDR3 nucleotides are TGTGCCAGCAGCTTTACCGGGGCCCCAGAGCAGTACTTC. Its translation: CASSFTGAPEQYF.

In this sample, this clonotype turned up a few times. The V call is TRBV11-2, the J call TRBJ1-3; 7 positions agree with TRBD1. The CDR3 is 15 residues long. Per the germline V gene, CDR1 is SGHAT and CDR2 is FQNNGV. The trim removed 5 bases at V and 4 bases at J, leaving 8 bases unmatched. CDR3 region: CASSPPTGIGNTIYF. The CDR3 DNA reads TGTGCCAGCAGCCCCCCGACAGGGATAGGAAACACCATATATTTT. The full variable domain, rest sourced from reference TRBV11-2 and TRBJ1-3, is EAGVAQSPRYKIIEKRQSVAFWCNPISGHATLYWYQQILGQGPKLLIQFQNNGVVDDSQLPKDRFSAERLKGVDSTLKIQPAKLEDSAVYLCASSPPTGIGNTIYFGEGSWLTVV.

CDR3 sequence reads: CASSLPGLDTGELFF. Here the CDR3 DNA reads TGTGCCAGCAGCTTGCCGGGACTTGACACCGGGGAGCTGTTTTTT. V gene TRBV5-6 combines with J gene TRBJ2-2; a possible D gene is TRBD2 (6 bases). This CDR3 is built from 15 residues. Per the germline V gene, CDR1 is SGHDT and CDR2 is YYEEEE. Trimming shortened V by 1 base and J by 3 bases, and 10 bases separated the two germline ends.

In this sample, this clonotype turned up many times. V usage is TRBV28 and J usage is TRBJ1-2, with TRBD1 as a possible D gene (6 bases). The ends were cut back, 6 bases at V and 0 bases at J, with 17 bases in the middle. CDR1 and CDR2 (germline): MDHEN, SYDVKM. CDR3 size: 16 residues. DNA for the CDR3: TGTGCCAGCAGCGTTCTAAACAGGGTTACTAACTATGGCTACACCTTC. It yields the protein CASSVLNRVTNYGYTF.